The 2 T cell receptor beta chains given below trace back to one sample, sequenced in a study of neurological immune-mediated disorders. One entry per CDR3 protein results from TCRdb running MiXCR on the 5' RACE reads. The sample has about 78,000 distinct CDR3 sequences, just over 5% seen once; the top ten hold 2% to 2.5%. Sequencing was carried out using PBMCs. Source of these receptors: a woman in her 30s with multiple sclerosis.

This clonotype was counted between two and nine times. CDR3 DNA sequence: TGTGCCAGCAGCTTCCAGGGCGGGCGCGGAGAGACCCAGTACTTC. The encoded protein is CASSFQGGRGETQYF. The V call is TRBV7-3, the J call TRBJ2-5; perhaps D is TRBD1 or TRBD2 (5 bases each). V was trimmed by 3 bases and J by 4 bases, leaving 15 bases between them. This CDR3 contains 15 residues. Germline CDR1 SGHTA, CDR2 FQGTGA.

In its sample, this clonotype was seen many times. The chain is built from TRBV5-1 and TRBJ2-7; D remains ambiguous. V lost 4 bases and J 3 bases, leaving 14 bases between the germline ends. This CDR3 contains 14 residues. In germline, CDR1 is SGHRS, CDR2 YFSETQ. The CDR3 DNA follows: TGCGCCAGCAGCCCCAAGGGTGGGAACTACGAGCAGTACTTC. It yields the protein CASSPKGGNYEQYF.